This TCR beta chain originates from a study of cytomegalovirus exposure and HLA in healthy donors. PCR was performed using 60 Vbeta and 13 Jbeta primers. TCRdb keeps only in-frame clones here, not all; method: immunoSEQ multiplex PCR. The sample has approximately 150,000 clones, 68% seen once. General study findings and limits: Near-uniform donor sequencing depth was presumed by presence/absence analyses. Follow-up analysis seemed to connect common viral pathogens with several of the most significant clusters identified.

In regard to this clone: The antigen is unknown.

This clonotype was obtained from a woman aged 40 to 50 in good health and CMV-seropositive. Sequenced input: PBMCs.

The CDR3 here is CALTGASGRNEQFF. The DNA for the CDR3 is TGTGCCCTCACCGGGGCTAGCGGGAGGAATGAGCAGTTCTTC. The chain joins TRBV28 to TRBJ2-1; 11 bases are shared with TRBD2. Germline V gene data show CDR1 as MDHEN and CDR2 as SYDVKM. The J segment lost 7 bases and the V segment lost 11 bases, leaving 10 bases of the junction unmatched. The CDR3 is 14 amino acids.